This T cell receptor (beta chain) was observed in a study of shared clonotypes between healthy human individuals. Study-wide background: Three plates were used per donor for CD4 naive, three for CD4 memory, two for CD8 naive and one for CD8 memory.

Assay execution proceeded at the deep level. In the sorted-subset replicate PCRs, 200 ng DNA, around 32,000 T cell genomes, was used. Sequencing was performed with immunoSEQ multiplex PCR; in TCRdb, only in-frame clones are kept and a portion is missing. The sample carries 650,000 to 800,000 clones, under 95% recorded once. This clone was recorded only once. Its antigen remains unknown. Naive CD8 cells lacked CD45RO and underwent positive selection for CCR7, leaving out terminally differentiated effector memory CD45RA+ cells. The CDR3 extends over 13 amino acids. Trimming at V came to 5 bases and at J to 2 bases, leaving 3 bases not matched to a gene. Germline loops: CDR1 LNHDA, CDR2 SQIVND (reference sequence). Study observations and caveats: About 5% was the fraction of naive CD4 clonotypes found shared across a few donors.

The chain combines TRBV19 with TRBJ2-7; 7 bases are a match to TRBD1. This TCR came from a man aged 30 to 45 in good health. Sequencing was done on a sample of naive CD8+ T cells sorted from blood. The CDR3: CASSATGPYEQYF. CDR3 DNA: TGTGCCAGTAGTGCGACAGGGCCCTACGAGCAGTACTTC.